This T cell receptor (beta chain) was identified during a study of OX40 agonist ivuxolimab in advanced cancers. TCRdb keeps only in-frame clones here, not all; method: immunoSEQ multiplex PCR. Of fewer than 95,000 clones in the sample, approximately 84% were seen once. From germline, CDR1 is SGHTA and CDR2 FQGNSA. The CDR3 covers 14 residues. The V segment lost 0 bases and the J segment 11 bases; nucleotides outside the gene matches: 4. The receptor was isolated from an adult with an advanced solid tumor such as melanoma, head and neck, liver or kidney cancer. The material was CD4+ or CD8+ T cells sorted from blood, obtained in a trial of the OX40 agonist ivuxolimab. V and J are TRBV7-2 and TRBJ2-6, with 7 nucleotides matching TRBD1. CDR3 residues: CASSLARTGYVLTF. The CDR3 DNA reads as TGTGCCAGCAGCTTAGCTAGGACAGGCTACGTCCTGACTTTC.